What follows are 3 T cell receptor beta chains derived from one specimen sequenced in a study of CD8 T cells in Susac syndrome. A quantity of about 0.5 to 1 ug RNA underwent reverse transcription using random hexamers. Each CDR3 protein is one row after TCRdb ran MiXCR on the immunoSEQ multiplex PCR reads. There are 150,000 to 250,000 distinct CDR3 sequences in the sample; over 90% occur only once, and approximately 0.093% lies in the top ten. Sample: CD4+ T cells from PBMCs. These receptor sequences come from a human donor with multiple sclerosis.

The chain employs TRBV29-1 and TRBJ2-7; 7 bases are a match to TRBD2. This CDR3 is 16 amino acids long. CDR1 SQVTM and CDR2 ANQGSEA come from the germline V gene. J was trimmed by 0 bases and V by 2 bases; bases with no gene match: 10. The CDR3 DNA sequence: TGCAGCGTTGAATCTTCCTCACGCGGGAGCTCCTACGAGCAGTACTTC. It specifies CSVESSSRGSSYEQYF.

The genes are TRBV29-1 and TRBJ1-2; D call uncertain. Trimming shortened V by 6 bases and J by 2 bases, and 10 bases separated the two germline ends. CDR3 length: 12 residues. Germline V gives CDR1 SQVTM, CDR2 ANQGSEA. CDR3 loop: CSVSYMNYGYTF. In DNA form, the CDR3 reads TGCAGCGTCTCTTACATGAACTATGGCTACACCTTC.

The chain is built from TRBV20-1 and TRBJ1-2; 8 nucleotides agree with TRBD1. V shed 3 bases, J shed 1 base, and the junction held 4 bases outside the gene matches. CDR3 length equals 14 residues. Germline lookup yields CDR1 DFQATT and CDR2 SNEGSKA (reference sequence). The CDR3 coding sequence is TGCAGTGCTAGCCAACAGGGGGTTAACTATGGCTACACCTTC. Protein: CSASQQGVNYGYTF.